This T cell receptor (beta chain) was captured by sequencing in a study of blood T cells in healthy people across ages. This clonotype was seen a handful of times. The antigen is unknown. Notes on the study in general: TCR beta diversity was tightly associated with the proportion of naive T cells.

The second PCR ran about 6 to 11 cycles with a sample-barcoded 5' primer and J-beta primers. Through a template-switch adaptor with 12 random nucleotides, each cDNA molecule received a tag. TCRdb redid the calling of the 5' RACE reads with MiXCR, one entry per CDR3 protein. The sample includes some 800,000 distinct CDR3 sequences, around 25% of them seen just once. The data were also submitted as part of a second study, on T cells of mothers and their children.

This TCR came from a boy younger than 18 in good health. The specimen sequenced was blood.

The DNA of the CDR3 is TGCGCCAGCAGCCCTACTTGGGGCGGGGCCCTTCCAGAGACCCAGTACTTC. Translation: CASSPTWGGALPETQYF. The gene calls are TRBV5-1 and TRBJ2-5; TRBD2 might be the D (6 bases). The CDR3 has 17 residues. The ends were cut back, 4 bases at V and 4 bases at J, with 23 bases in the middle. Germline V CDR1 and CDR2: SGHRS, YFSETQ.